Listed here is a single T cell receptor beta chain. This sample stems from a study of blood T cell repertoires in COVID-19. Study-wide context: Acute and convalescent COVID-19 samples came from the United States, Italy and Spain. Sources were T cells, B-cell-depleted T cells, or PBMCs; the material itself was cDNA or gDNA.

Original processing methods: Amplifying reference gene primers gave estimates of nucleated cell counts. The protocol was immunoSEQ multiplex PCR, while the TCRdb copy is restricted to in-frame clones and leaves out a portion. V and J calls and clone size are copied from that table; D and trimming were computed from the DNA. The table records roughly 65,000 clones, 90% to 95% of them present only once. CDR1 is SGHTA, CDR2 FQGNSA, per germline. The length of the CDR3 is 16 residues. Losses at the gene ends were 0 bases for V and 3 bases for J; bases not matched to a gene: 4. The clonotype comes from a man in his 70s with active COVID-19. V is TRBV7-2 and J is TRBJ2-7; 11 bases align to TRBD2. The specimen was peripheral blood. The CDR3 sequence is CASSLAGTSGRYEQYV. The DNA of the CDR3 is TGTGCCAGCAGCTTAGCGGGGACTAGCGGCCGCTACGAGCAGTACGTC.